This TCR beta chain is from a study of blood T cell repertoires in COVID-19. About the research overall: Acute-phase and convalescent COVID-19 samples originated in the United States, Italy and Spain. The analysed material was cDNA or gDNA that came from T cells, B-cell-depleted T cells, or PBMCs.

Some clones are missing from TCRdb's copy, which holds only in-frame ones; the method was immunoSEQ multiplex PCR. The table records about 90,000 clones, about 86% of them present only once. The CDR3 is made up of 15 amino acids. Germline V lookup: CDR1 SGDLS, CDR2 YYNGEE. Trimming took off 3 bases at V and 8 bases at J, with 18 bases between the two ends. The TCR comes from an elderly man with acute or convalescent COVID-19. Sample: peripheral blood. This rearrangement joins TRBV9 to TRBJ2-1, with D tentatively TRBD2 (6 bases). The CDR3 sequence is CASSAGVAAWHEQFF. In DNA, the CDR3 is TGTGCCAGCAGCGCAGGAGTAGCGGCTTGGCATGAGCAGTTCTTC.